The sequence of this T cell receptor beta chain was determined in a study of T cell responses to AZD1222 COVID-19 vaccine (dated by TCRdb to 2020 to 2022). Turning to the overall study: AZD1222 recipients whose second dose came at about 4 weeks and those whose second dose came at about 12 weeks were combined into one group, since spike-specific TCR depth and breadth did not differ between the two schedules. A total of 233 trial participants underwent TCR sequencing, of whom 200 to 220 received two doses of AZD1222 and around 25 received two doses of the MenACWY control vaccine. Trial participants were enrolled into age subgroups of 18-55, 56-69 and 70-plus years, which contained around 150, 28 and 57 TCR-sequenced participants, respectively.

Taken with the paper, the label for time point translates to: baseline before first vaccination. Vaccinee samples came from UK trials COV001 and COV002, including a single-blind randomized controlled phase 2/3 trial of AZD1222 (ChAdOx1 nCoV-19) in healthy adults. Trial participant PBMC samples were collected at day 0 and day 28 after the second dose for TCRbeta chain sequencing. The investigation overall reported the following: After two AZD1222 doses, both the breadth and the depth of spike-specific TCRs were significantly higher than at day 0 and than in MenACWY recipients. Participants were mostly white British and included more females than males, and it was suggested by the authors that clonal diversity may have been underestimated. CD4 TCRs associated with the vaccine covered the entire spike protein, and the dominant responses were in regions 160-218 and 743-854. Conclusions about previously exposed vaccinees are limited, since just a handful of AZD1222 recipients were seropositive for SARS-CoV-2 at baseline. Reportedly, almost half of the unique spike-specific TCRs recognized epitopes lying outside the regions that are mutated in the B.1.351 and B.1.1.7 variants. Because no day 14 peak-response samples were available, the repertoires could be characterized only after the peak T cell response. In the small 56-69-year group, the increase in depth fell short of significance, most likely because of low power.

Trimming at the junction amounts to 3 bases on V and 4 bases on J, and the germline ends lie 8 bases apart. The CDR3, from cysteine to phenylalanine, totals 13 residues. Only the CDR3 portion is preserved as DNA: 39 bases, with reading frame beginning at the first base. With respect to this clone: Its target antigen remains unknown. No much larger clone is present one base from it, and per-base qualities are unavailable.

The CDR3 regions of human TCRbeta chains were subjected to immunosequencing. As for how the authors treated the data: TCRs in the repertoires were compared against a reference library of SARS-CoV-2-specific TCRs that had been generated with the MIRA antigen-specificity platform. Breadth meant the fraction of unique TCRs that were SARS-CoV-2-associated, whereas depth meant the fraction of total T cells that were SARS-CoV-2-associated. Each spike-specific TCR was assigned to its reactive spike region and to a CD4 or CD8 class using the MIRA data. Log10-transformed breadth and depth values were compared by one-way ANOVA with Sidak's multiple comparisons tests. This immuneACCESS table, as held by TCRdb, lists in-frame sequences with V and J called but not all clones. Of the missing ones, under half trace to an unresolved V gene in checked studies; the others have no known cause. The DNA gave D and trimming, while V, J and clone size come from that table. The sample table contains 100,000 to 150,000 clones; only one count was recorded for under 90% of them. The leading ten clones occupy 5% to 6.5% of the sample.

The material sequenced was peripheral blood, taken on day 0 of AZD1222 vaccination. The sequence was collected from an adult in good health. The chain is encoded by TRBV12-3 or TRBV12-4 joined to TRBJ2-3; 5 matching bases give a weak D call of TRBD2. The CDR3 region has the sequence CASSLLRADTQYF. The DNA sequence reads TGTGCCAGCAGTTTGCTGCGGGCAGATACGCAGTATTTT.